This T cell receptor (beta chain) stems from a study of cytomegalovirus exposure and HLA in healthy donors. V was trimmed by 4 bases and J by 2 bases, leaving 4 bases between them. Germline V gives CDR1 GTSNPN, CDR2 SVGIG (reference sequence). The CDR3 sequence is 11 residues long. Of note for this clone: What it binds is not known.

Overall study results and limits: Most sequenced TCRs were rare (though some public TCRs occurred in many donors). Clonal expansion, a later analysis showed, was greater in HLA-associated TCR beta chains than in equally common others.

Researchers ran the PCR with 60 Vbeta and 13 Jbeta primers. TCRdb's table, derived via immunoSEQ multiplex PCR, lists solely in-frame clones and lacks some. The data hold under 200,000 clones, with roughly 80% observed a single time. The origin of this receptor is a man in his sixties in good health and CMV-seronegative. This sequence joins TRBV30 and TRBJ2-3; D not certain. Sequencing was done on a sample of PBMCs. The CDR3 sequence is CAWTNTDTQYF. CDR3 nucleotide sequence: TGTGCCTGGACTAACACAGATACGCAGTATTTT.